This T cell receptor (beta chain) was observed in a study of regulatory T cells in long-lasting Graves disease. The wider study: Graves' patients diagnosed newly had used antithyroid drugs under 3 months.

Study results and limitations: The study found persistent patients shared more public clonotypes (roughly 3,000) than new patients (around 870).

The TCR beta library used iRepertoire HTBI primers with Arm-PCR amplification of CDR3. MiXCR, applied by TCRdb to the multiplex PCR reads, yields one record per CDR3 protein. The table has hundreds of thousands of distinct CDR3 sequences, 13% seen once; the top ten hold 10%. The CDR3 extends over 11 amino acids. V was clipped by 4 bases and J by 5 bases, with 8 bases between them. Germline CDR1 DFQATT, CDR2 SNEGSKA (reference sequence). Stated time point: newly diagnosed GD, antithyroid drugs for less than 3 months. RNA extracted from PBMCs served as the sequencing template. This clonotype has a handful of counts. Its antigen is unidentified. This sample also appeared in a second study, on T cells in Graves' hyperthyroidism and ophthalmopathy. This second study says: The model foresaw ophthalmopathy a median roughly 6.3 months prior to onset.

The material sequenced was peripheral blood mononuclear cells (PBMCs), taken at new diagnosis, from a patient treated with antithyroid drugs. This TCR was sampled from a man aged 25 to 40 with Graves disease. The chain combines TRBV20-1 with TRBJ1-2; D is unresolved. The CDR3 coding sequence is TGCAGTGCTACTGACACTTATGGCTACACCTTC. It encodes CSATDTYGYTF.